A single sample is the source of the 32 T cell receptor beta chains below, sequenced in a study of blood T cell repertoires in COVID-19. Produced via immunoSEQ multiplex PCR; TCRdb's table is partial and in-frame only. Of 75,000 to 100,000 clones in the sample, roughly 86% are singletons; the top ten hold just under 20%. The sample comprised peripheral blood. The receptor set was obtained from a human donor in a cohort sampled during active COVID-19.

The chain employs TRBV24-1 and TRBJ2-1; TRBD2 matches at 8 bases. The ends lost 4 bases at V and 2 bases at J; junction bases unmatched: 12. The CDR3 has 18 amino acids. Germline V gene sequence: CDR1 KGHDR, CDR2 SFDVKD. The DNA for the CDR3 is TGTGCCACCAGTGACCCTGGGGGGAGCGGGAGTACCTACAATGAGCAGTTCTTC. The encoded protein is CATSDPGGSGSTYNEQFF.

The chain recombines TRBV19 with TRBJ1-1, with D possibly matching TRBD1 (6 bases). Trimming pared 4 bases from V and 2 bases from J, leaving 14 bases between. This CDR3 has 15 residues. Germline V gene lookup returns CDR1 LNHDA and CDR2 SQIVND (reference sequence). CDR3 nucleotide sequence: TGTGCCAGTAGTACAAGGGGAGGGGGAAACACTGAAGCTTTCTTT. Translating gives CASSTRGGGNTEAFF.

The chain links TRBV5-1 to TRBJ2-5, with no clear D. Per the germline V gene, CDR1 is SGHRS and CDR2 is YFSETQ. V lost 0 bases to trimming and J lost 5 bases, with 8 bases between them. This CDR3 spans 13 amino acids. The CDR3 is CASSLGARETQYF. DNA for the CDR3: TGCGCCAGCAGCTTGGGAGCGAGGGAGACCCAGTACTTC.

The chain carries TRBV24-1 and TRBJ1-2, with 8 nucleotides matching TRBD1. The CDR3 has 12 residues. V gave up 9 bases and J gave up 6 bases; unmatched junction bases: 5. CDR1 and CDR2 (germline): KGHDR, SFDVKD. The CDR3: CATRQGADGYTF. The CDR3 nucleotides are TGTGCCACCCGCCAGGGGGCTGATGGCTACACCTTC.

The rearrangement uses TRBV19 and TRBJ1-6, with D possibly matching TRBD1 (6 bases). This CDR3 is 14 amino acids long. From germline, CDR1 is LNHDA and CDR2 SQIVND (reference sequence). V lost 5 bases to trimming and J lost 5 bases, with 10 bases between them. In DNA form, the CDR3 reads TGTGCCAGTAGTGCACAGGGAGATAATTCACCCCTCCACTTT. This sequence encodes CASSAQGDNSPLHF. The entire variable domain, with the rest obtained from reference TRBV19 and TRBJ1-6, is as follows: DGGITQSPKYLFRKEGQNVTLSCEQNLNHDAMYWYRQDPGQGLRLIYYSQIVNDFQKGDIAEGYSVSREKKESFPLTVTSAQKNPTAFYLCASSAQGDNSPLHFGNGTRLTVT.

CDR3 nucleotides: TGTGCCAGCAGCCAAGAACTTGTCCTAGATAGTCAAGAGACCCAGTACTTC. Its translation is CASSQELVLDSQETQYF. V usage is TRBV7-8 and J usage is TRBJ2-5, with D hard to call. The germline V gene encodes CDR1 SGHVS and CDR2 FQNEAQ. The CDR3 spans 17 residues. The V end lost 5 bases, the J end lost 2 bases, and 21 bases lay between the germline ends.

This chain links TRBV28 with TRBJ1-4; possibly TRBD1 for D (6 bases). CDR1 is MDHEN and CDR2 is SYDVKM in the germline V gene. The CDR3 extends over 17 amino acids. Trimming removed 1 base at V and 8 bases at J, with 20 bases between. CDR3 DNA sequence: TGTGCCAGCAGTTTATCCTTCATGGGACACCAACGGGAAAAACTGTTTTTT. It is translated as CASSLSFMGHQREKLFF. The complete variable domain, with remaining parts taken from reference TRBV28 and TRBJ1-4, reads DVKVTQSSRYLVKRTGEKVFLECVQDMDHENMFWYRQDPGLGLRLIYFSYDVKMKEKGDIPEGYSVSREKKERFSLILESASTNQTSMYLCASSLSFMGHQREKLFFGSGTQLSVL.

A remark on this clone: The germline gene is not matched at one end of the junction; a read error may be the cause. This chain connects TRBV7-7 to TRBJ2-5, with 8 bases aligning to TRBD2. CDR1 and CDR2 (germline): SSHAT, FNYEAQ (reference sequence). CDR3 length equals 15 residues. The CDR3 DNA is TGTGCTAGCAGCTCCTGGGGTAGCGGGGAAGAGACCCAGTACTTC. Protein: CASSSWGSGEETQYF.

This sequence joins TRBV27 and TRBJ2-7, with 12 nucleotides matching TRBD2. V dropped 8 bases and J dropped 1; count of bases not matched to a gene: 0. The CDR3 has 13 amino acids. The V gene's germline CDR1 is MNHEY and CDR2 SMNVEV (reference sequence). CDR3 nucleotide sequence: TGTGCCAGCGGACTAGCGGGATCCTACGAGCAGTACTTC. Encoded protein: CASGLAGSYEQYF.

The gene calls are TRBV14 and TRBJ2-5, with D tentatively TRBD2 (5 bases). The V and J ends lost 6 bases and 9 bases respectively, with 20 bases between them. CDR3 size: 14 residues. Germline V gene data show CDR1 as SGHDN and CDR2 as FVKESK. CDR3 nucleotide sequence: TGTGCCAGCAGTCCTACCAGACGGTTGGAGGCCCAGTACTTC. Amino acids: CASSPTRRLEAQYF.

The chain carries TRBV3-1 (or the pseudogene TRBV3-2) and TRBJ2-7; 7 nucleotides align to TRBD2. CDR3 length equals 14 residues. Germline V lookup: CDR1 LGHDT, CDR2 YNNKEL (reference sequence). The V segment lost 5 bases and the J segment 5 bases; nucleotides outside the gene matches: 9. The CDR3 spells CASSSGTQSDEQYF. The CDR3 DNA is TGTGCCAGCAGCAGCGGGACCCAGTCGGACGAGCAGTACTTC.

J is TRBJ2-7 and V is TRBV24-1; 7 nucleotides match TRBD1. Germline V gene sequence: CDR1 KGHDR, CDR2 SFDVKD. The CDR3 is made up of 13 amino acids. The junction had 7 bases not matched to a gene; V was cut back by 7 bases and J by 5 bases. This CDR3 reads CATSPRQGNEQYF. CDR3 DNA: TGTGCCACCAGCCCTCGACAGGGTAACGAGCAGTACTTC.

This CDR3 is CASSPRDTVDYGYTF. The CDR3 DNA sequence: TGTGCCAGCAGTCCTAGGGACACGGTAGACTATGGCTACACCTTC. The chain carries TRBV6-5 and TRBJ1-2; perhaps TRBD1 as D (6 bases). From germline, CDR1 is MNHEY and CDR2 SVGAGI. V lost 5 bases and J lost 3, with 16 bases in between. CDR3 length: 15 amino acids.

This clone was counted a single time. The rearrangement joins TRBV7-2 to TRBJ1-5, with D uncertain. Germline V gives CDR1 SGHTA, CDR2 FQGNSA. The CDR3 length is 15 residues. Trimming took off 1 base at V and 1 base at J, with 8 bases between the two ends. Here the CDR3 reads CASSLESGSNQPQHF. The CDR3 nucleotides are TGTGCCAGCAGCTTAGAGTCGGGGAGCAATCAGCCCCAGCATTTT.

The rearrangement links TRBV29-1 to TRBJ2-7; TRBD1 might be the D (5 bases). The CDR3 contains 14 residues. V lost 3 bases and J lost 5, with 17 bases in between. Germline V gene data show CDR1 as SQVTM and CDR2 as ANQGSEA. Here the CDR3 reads CSVDSGAGFDEQYF. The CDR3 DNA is TGCAGCGTTGATTCGGGTGCAGGGTTCGACGAGCAGTACTTC.

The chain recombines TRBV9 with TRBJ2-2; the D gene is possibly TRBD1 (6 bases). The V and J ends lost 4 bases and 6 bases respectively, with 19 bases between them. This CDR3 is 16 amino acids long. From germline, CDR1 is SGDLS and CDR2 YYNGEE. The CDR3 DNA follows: TGTGCCAGCAGCATGTTGACAGGCGCATCGGCCGGGGAGCTGTTTTTT. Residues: CASSMLTGASAGELFF.

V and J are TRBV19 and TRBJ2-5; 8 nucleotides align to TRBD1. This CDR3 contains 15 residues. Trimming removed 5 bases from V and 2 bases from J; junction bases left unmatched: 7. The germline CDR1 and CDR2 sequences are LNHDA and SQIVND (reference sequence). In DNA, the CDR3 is TGTGCCAGTAGTCTAGGACAGGGAATACAAGAGACCCAGTACTTC. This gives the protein CASSLGQGIQETQYF. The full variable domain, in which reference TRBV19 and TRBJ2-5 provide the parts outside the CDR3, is DGGITQSPKYLFRKEGQNVTLSCEQNLNHDAMYWYRQDPGQGLRLIYYSQIVNDFQKGDIAEGYSVSREKKESFPLTVTSAQKNPTAFYLCASSLGQGIQETQYFGPGTRLLVL.

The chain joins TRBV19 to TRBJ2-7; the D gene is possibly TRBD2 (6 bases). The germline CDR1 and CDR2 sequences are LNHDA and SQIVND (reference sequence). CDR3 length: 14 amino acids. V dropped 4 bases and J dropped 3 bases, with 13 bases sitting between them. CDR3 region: CASSRGEANYEQYF. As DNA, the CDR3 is TGTGCCAGTAGTAGGGGGGAGGCTAACTACGAGCAGTACTTC.

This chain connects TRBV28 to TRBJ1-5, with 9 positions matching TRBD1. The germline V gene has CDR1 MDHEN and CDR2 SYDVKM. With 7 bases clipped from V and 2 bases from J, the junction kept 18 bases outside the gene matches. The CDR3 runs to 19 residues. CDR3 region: CASTGFGTGFVEGNQPQHF. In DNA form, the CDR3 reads TGTGCCAGCACTGGTTTTGGGACAGGGTTTGTCGAGGGCAATCAGCCCCAGCATTTT.

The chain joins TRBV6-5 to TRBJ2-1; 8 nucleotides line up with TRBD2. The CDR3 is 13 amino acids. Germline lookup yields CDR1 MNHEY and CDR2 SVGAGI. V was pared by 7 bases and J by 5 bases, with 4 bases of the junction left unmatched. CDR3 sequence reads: CASIQAGDNEQFF. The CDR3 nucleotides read TGTGCCAGCATCCAAGCGGGAGACAATGAGCAGTTCTTC.

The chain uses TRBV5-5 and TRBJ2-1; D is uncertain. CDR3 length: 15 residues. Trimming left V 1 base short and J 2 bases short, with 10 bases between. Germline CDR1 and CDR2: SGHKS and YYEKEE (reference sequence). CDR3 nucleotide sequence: TGTGCCAGCAGCTTGTATCCAGGTACCTACAATGAGCAGTTCTTC. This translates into CASSLYPGTYNEQFF.

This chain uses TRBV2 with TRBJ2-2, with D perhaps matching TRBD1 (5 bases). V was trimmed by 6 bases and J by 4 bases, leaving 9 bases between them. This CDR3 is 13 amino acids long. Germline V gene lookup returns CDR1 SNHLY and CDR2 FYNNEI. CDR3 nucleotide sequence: TGTGCCAGCAGGACCCAGGGCACCGGGGAGCTGTTTTTT. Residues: CASRTQGTGELFF.

CDR3 coding DNA: TGTGCCAGCAGTTTGGCGGGCGGAGTTTTCTCTGGAAACACCATATATTTT. It translates to CASSLAGGVFSGNTIYF. The V and J genes are TRBV28 and TRBJ1-3; D is undetermined. This CDR3 contains 17 residues. The germline V gene has CDR1 MDHEN and CDR2 SYDVKM. Trimming shortened V by 3 bases and J by 0 bases, and 15 bases separated the two germline ends.

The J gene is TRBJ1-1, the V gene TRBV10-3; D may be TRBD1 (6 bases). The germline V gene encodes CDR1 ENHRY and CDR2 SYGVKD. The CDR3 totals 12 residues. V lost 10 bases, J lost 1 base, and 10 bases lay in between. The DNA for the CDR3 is TGTGCCACAGGACAGAGGAACACTGAAGCTTTCTTT. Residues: CATGQRNTEAFF.

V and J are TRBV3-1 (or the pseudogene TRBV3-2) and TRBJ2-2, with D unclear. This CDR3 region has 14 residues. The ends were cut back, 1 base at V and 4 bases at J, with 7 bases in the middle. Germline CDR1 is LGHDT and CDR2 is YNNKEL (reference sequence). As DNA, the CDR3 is TGTGCCAGCAGCCAAGTACCCAGCACCGGGGAGCTGTTTTTT. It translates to CASSQVPSTGELFF.

In DNA, the CDR3 is TGTGCCAGTAGAACGGGGCAGGGGGGAAATCAGCCCCAGCATTTT. Its translation is CASRTGQGGNQPQHF. The chain uses TRBV19 and TRBJ1-5, with 7 bases fitting TRBD1. The V gene's germline CDR1 is LNHDA and CDR2 SQIVND (reference sequence). This CDR3 contains 15 residues. Trimming cost V 6 bases and J 4 bases; bases outside gene matches: 9.

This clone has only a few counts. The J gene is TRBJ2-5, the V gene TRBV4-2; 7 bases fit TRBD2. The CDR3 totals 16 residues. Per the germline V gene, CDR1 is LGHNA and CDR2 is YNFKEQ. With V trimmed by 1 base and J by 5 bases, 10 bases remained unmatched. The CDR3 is CASSQARRGEGETQYF. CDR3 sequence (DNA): TGTGCCAGCAGCCAAGCTCGTCGGGGGGAGGGGGAGACCCAGTACTTC.

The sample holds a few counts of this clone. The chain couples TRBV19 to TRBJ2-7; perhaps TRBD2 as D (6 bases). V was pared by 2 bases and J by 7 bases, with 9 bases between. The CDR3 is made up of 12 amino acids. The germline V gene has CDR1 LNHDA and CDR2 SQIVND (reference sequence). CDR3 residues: CASSIQEGEQYF. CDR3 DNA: TGTGCCAGTAGTATACAGGAGGGAGAGCAGTACTTC.

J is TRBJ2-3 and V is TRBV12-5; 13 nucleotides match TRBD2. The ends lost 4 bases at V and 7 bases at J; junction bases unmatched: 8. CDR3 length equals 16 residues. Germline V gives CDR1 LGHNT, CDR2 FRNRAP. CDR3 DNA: TGTGCTAGTGGTTCCACGGGACTAGCGGGACCAAATACGCAGTATTTT. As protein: CASGSTGLAGPNTQYF.

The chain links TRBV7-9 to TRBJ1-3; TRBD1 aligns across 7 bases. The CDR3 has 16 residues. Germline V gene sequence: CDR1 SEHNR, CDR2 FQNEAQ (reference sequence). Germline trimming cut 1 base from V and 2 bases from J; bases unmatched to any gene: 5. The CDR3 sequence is CASSLGGQLPGNTIYF. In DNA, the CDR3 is TGTGCCAGCAGCTTAGGGGGACAGCTTCCTGGAAACACCATATATTTT.

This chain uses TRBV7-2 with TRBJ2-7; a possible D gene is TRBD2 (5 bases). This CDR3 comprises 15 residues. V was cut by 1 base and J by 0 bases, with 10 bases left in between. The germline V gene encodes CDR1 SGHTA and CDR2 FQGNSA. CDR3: CASSLGSGNSYEQYF. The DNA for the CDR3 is TGTGCCAGCAGCTTAGGGAGCGGCAACTCCTACGAGCAGTACTTC.

The CDR3 spells CATGTVGYEQYF. DNA for the CDR3: TGTGCCACCGGGACAGTGGGCTACGAGCAGTACTTC. J is TRBJ2-7 and V is TRBV10-3; TRBD1 matches 7 bases. This CDR3 has 12 amino acids. V shed 10 bases, J shed 3 bases, and the junction held 6 bases outside the gene matches. CDR1 is ENHRY and CDR2 is SYGVKD in the germline V gene.